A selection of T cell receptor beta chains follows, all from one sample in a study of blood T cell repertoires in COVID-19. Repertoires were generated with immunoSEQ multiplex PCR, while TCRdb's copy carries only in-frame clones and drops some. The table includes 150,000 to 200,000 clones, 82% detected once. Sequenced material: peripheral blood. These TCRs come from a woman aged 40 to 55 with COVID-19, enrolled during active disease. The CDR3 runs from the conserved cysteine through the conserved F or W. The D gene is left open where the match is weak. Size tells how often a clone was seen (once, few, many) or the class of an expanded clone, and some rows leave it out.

TGTGCCAGTGAAGACAGGGTCTATGAGCAGTTCTTC CASEDRVYEQFF - TRBJ2-1 TRBV19 TRBD1
TGTGCCAGCAGCAAAGGACAGGGGGGCGCGGGGAACTATGGCTACACCTTC CASSKGQGGAGNYGYTF - TRBJ1-2 TRBV7-9 TRBD1
TGTGCCATCAGTCCCTGGACTCCTGGCGAGCAGTACTTC CAISPWTPGEQYF - TRBJ2-7 TRBV10-3 -
TGTGCCAGCTCGGTGACAGTCGCATATGGCTACACCTTC CASSVTVAYGYTF - TRBJ1-2 TRBV12-3/TRBV12-4 -
TGTGCCAGCAGCGGAACAGGGTCACCCCTCCACTTT CASSGTGSPLHF - TRBJ1-6 TRBV9 -
TGTGCCAGTACCCAGACAGGGGCAGATACGCAGTATTTT CASTQTGADTQYF - TRBJ2-3 TRBV19 TRBD1
TGTGCCAGCAGTGTTTACGGCCAAGAGACCCAGTACTTC CASSVYGQETQYF - TRBJ2-5 TRBV2 -
TGTGCCAGCAGCCCCCGATTAGGGGAGGGTGGCGGGGAGCTGTTTTTT CASSPRLGEGGGELFF once TRBJ2-2 TRBV9 TRBD2
TGCGCCAGCAGCTTGGTGGCAGGGAGGGAAACTACGCAGTATTTT CASSLVAGRETTQYF - TRBJ2-3 TRBV5-1 TRBD2
TGTGCCAGCAGCGGACTAGCGGGAGGTGAAGAGACCCAGTACTTC CASSGLAGGEETQYF - TRBJ2-5 TRBV11-1 TRBD2
TGTGCCAGCAGCTTAAGTAACAGAGCTAACTATGGCTACACCTTC CASSLSNRANYGYTF once TRBJ1-2 TRBV11-2 -
TGCAGCGTCGTTCGGGGGGACACCGGGGAGCTGTTTTTT CSVVRGDTGELFF once TRBJ2-2 TRBV29-1 TRBD2
TGTGCCAGCAGCCCTAACAGGGGGCCCAATCAGCCCCAGCATTTT CASSPNRGPNQPQHF - TRBJ1-5 TRBV5-4 TRBD1
TGTGCCAGCAGCGCGGGACTAGCGGGCGGGGAGCTGTTTTTT CASSAGLAGGELFF - TRBJ2-2 TRBV3-1/TRBV3-2 TRBD2
TGCAGCGTTGGGGGCTCCAAAAACATTCAGTACTTC CSVGGSKNIQYF few TRBJ2-4 TRBV29-1 -
TGTGCCAGCAAGGCTAGTGGTAAAGATACGCAGTATTTT CASKASGKDTQYF - TRBJ2-3 TRBV2 -
TGTGCCAGCAGTTCCCTGACAGGGCTCTACGAGCAGTACTTC CASSSLTGLYEQYF - TRBJ2-7 TRBV27 TRBD1
TGTGCCAGTAGTATTGGAGGGTACACTGAAGCTTTCTTT CASSIGGYTEAFF - TRBJ1-1 TRBV19 -
TGTGCCAGCAGGCAATTAACCGGGGACTATGGCTACACCTTC CASRQLTGDYGYTF few TRBJ1-2 TRBV7-8 -
TGTGCCAGCAGCTCACTGTACCAAGAGACCCAGTACTTC CASSSLYQETQYF - TRBJ2-5 TRBV12-3/TRBV12-4 -
TGTGCCAGCAGCGTAGATGGCGGGTGGGGAGATACGCAGTATTTT CASSVDGGWGDTQYF - TRBJ2-3 TRBV9 -
TGTGCCAGCACCCTTAACAGGGATTACTACGAGCAGTACTTC CASTLNRDYYEQYF - TRBJ2-7 TRBV6-5 -
TGTGCCACCCAACATGTTGAGACCCAGTACTTC CATQHVETQYF - TRBJ2-5 TRBV6-5 -
TGTGCCAGTAGTATAGAGCGGGGGGCTGGGGCCAACGTCCTGACTTTC CASSIERGAGANVLTF - TRBJ2-6 TRBV19 TRBD2
TGTGCCAGCAGCCAAGATCAGGGGGAAAATGAGCAGTTCTTC CASSQDQGENEQFF once TRBJ2-1 TRBV3-1/TRBV3-2 TRBD1
TGTGCCAGCAGCCTAGAAATCCCTGGAAACACCATATATTTT CASSLEIPGNTIYF - TRBJ1-3 TRBV6-5 -
TGTGCCAGCAGCTTCCCTTATAGCAATCAGCCCCAGCATTTT CASSFPYSNQPQHF - TRBJ1-5 TRBV7-9 -
TGTGCCAGCAGCTTAGTAGGGGGGGTGGCCTATCAGCCCCAGCATTTT CASSLVGGVAYQPQHF once TRBJ1-5 TRBV7-2 -
TGTGCCTGGTTCGGGGGAGGTATTCCCGCTGAAGCTTTCTTT CAWFGGGIPAEAFF - TRBJ1-1 TRBV30 -
TGTGCCAGCAGTGAAGGTAGCGGGGGAAGCACAGATACGCAGTATTTT CASSEGSGGSTDTQYF once TRBJ2-3 TRBV6-1 TRBD2
TGTGCCAGCGATCGGGGGATAACTAATGAAAAACTGTTTTTT CASDRGITNEKLFF - TRBJ1-4 TRBV2 -
TGTGCCAGCAGCCGGGACAGCCTCTACAATGAGCAGTTCTTC CASSRDSLYNEQFF once TRBJ2-1 TRBV6-4 TRBD1
TGCAGCGTTGAATTTGGGGGCGGCTATGGCTACACCTTC CSVEFGGGYGYTF - TRBJ1-2 TRBV29-1 -
TGTGCCAGCAGTTACAAGGGCAGGGGCCCCAATCAGCCCCAGCATTTT CASSYKGRGPNQPQHF - TRBJ1-5 TRBV6-5 -
TGTGCCAGCAGATCAGACAGGGGAAGCCCCCCATTCTTT CASRSDRGSPPFF - TRBJ1-1 TRBV5-4 TRBD1
TGTGCCAGCAGCCAAGAGGAACAGGGTCGGCCCTTGGGGCCCCCACAGTATTTT CASSQEEQGRPLGPPQYF once TRBJ2-3 TRBV3-1/TRBV3-2 -
TGTGCCAGCAGTCTCGGACTAGCGGGGACCTACAATGAGCAGTTCTTC CASSLGLAGTYNEQFF - TRBJ2-1 TRBV27 TRBD2
TGCAGTGCTAGTGGGTTGAGTGTTGATACGCAGTATTTT CSASGLSVDTQYF - TRBJ2-3 TRBV20-1 -
TGTGCCAGCAGTGACCCGCTAAAAGCTTTCTTT CASSDPLKAFF - TRBJ1-1 TRBV6-1 -
TGTGCCAGCAGCTTAGGGCACAGCAGCACAGATACGCAGTATTTT CASSLGHSSTDTQYF once TRBJ2-3 TRBV7-6 -
TGTGCCAGCAGTGAACGGTTCAAGGGGAAAGACATTGAAGCTTTCTTT CASSERFKGKDIEAFF - TRBJ1-1 TRBV6-1 -
TGTGCCAGCAGCAGTAGCGGGGGTATTAGCGCAGATACGCAGTATTTT CASSSSGGISADTQYF - TRBJ2-3 TRBV27 TRBD2
TGTGCCAGCAGCCTGACAGGGTACGGAGGCAATCAGCCCCAGCATTTT CASSLTGYGGNQPQHF - TRBJ1-5 TRBV21-1 -
TGTGCCAGCATCCCTCTACAGGGATCATCCTACGAGCAGTACTTC CASIPLQGSSYEQYF - TRBJ2-7 TRBV6-5 -
TGTGCCTGGAGTTCCGGGACAGGGGCGTATAGCAATCAGCCCCAGCATTTT CAWSSGTGAYSNQPQHF - TRBJ1-5 TRBV30 TRBD1
TGTGCCAGTAGTATTATCAGCTCGACAGACTATGGCTACACCTTC CASSIISSTDYGYTF few TRBJ1-2 TRBV19 -
TGTGCCAGCAGCTCCCAACCGGGGGGTATAGCTGGAAACACCATATATTTT CASSSQPGGIAGNTIYF - TRBJ1-3 TRBV9 -
TGTGCCAGCAGCCAAGTAGATGCCGGCACTGAAGCTTTCTTT CASSQVDAGTEAFF - TRBJ1-1 TRBV3-1/TRBV3-2 -
TGTGCCAGCAGCTTATTCGATGAGCAGTTCTTC CASSLFDEQFF - TRBJ2-1 TRBV7-6 -
TGTGCCTCTTTAGCGGGAGAGGGATCCTCCTACAATGAGCAGTTCTTC CASLAGEGSSYNEQFF - TRBJ2-1 TRBV30 TRBD2
TGTGCCAGCAGCGTAGATTTCAGCGAACTATCTGGAAACACCATATATTTT CASSVDFSELSGNTIYF - TRBJ1-3 TRBV9 -
TGTGCCAGCAGTTCAGCGAACGGGAACTACGAGCAGTACTTC CASSSANGNYEQYF - TRBJ2-7 TRBV28 -
TGTGCCAGAAGCAGGGGGATGTGGGAGCTGTTTTTT CARSRGMWELFF - TRBJ2-2 TRBV9 TRBD1
TGTGCCAGCAACGTCGGCGGCTCCTACAATGAGCAGTTCTTC CASNVGGSYNEQFF - TRBJ2-1 TRBV6-5 -